This TCR beta chain was recovered during a study of Ad26.COV2.S vaccination and SARS-CoV-2 variants. Assay: immunoSEQ multiplex PCR; the TCRdb copy retains only in-frame clones and omits some. The data show 97,000 or so clones, over 70% seen once. Study observations and caveats: Substantial post-vaccination breadth of spike-specific CD8+ and CD4+ T cell responses was reported. TCR breadth and depth estimates may have understated total T cell responses. Compared with placebo recipients, vaccine recipients had higher spike-specific TCR breadth. Across vaccine and placebo recipients, the breadth of non-spike TCRs was similar.

Germline V gene data show CDR1 as ENHRY and CDR2 as SYGVKD. The CDR3 has 13 residues. Trimming cost V 5 bases and J 10 bases, with 15 bases left between them. With regard to this clone: The antigen is unknown.

The chain combines TRBV10-3 with TRBJ2-1, with D perhaps matching TRBD2 (5 bases). The sequenced sample was peripheral blood, obtained after recovery from COVID-19. The receptor comes from a human donor who had recovered from COVID-19. Written as DNA, the CDR3 is TGTGCCATCAGTATGCAGTCTAGCTACGAGCAGTTCTTC. Its protein product is CAISMQSSYEQFF.